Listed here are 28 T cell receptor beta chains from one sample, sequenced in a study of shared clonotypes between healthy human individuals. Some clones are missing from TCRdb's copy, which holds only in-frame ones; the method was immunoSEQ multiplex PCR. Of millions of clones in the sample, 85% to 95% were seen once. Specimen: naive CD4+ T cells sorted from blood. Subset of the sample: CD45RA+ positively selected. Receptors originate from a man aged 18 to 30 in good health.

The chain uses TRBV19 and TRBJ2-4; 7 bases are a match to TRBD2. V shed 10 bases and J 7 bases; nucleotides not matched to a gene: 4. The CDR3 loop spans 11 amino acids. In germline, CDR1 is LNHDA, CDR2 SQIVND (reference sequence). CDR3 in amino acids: CATAGENIQYF. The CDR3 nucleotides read TGTGCCACCGCGGGGGAGAACATTCAGTACTTC.

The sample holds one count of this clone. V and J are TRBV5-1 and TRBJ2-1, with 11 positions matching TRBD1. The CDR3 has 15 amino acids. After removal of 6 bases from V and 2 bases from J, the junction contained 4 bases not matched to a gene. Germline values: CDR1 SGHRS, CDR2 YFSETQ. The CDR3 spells CASNKDRGPYNEQFF. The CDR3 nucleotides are TGCGCCAGCAATAAGGACAGGGGGCCCTACAATGAGCAGTTCTTC.

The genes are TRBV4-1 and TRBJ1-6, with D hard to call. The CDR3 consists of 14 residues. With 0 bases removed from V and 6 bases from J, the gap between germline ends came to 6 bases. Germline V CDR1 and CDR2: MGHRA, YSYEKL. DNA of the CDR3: TGCGCCAGCAGCCAAGATCTCAGTAATTCACCCCTCCACTTT. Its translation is CASSQDLSNSPLHF.

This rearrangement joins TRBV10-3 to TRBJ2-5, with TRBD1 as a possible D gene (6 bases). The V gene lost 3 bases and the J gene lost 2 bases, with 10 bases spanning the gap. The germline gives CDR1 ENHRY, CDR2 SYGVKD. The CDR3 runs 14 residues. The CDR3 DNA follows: TGTGCCATCAGTGATTTGACAGGACAAGAGACCCAGTACTTC. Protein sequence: CAISDLTGQETQYF.

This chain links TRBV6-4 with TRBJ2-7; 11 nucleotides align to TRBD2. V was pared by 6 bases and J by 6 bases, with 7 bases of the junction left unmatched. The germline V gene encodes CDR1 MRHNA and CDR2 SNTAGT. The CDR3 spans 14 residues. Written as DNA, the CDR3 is TGTGCCAGCAGCGCAACCGGGACTAGCGGCGAGCAGTACTTC. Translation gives CASSATGTSGEQYF.

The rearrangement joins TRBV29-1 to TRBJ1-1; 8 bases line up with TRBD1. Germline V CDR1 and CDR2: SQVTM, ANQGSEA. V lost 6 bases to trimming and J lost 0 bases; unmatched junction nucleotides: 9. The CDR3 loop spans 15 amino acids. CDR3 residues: CSVTGQGNMNTEAFF. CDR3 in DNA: TGCAGCGTAACAGGACAGGGAAACATGAACACTGAAGCTTTCTTT.

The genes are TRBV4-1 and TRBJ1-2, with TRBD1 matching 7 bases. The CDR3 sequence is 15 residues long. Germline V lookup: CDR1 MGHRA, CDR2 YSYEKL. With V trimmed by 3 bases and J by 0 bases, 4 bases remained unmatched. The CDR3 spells CASSHPGQTNYGYTF. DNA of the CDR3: TGCGCCAGCAGCCATCCGGGACAGACTAACTATGGCTACACCTTC.

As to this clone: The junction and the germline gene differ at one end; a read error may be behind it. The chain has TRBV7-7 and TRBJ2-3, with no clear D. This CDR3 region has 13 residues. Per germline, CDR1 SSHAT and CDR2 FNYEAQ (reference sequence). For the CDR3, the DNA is TGTGCTAGCAGCTTAGGTCGGTCAGATACGCAGTATTTT. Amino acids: CASSLGRSDTQYF.

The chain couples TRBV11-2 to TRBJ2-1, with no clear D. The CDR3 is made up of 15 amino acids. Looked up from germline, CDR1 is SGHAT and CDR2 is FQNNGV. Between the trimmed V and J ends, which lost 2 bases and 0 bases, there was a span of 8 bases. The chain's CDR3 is CASSLRAVSYNEQFF. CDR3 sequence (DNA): TGTGCCAGCAGCTTAAGGGCGGTCTCCTACAATGAGCAGTTCTTC.

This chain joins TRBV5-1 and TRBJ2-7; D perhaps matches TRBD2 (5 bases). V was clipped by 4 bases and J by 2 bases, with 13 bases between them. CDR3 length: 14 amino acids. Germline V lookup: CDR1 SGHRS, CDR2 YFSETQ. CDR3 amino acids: CASSGASYAYEQYF. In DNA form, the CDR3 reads TGCGCCAGCAGCGGCGCTAGCTACGCCTACGAGCAGTACTTC.

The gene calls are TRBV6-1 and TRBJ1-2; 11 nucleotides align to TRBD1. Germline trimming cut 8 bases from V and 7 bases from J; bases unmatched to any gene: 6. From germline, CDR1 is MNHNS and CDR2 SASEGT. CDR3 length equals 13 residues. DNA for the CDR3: TGTGCCAGCTCCGGACAGGGGGCGCTTGGCTACACCTTC. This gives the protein CASSGQGALGYTF.

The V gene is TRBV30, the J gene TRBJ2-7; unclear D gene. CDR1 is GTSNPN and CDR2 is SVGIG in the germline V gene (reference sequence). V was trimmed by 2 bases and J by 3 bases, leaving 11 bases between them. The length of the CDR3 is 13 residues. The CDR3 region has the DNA TGTGCCTGGAGTCCCCTCCCGAGCTACGAGCAGTACTTC. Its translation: CAWSPLPSYEQYF.

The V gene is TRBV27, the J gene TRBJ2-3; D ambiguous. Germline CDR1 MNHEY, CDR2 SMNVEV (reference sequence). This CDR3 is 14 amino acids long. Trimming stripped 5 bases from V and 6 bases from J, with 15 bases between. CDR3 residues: CASSPRPDGDTQYF. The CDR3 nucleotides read TGTGCCAGCAGTCCACGGCCAGATGGGGATACGCAGTATTTT.

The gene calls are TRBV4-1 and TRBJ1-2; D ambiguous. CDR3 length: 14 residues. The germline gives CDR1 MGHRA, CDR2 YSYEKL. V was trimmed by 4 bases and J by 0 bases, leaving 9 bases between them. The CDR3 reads CASSREQANYGYTF. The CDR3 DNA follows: TGCGCCAGCAGCCGAGAGCAGGCTAACTATGGCTACACCTTC.

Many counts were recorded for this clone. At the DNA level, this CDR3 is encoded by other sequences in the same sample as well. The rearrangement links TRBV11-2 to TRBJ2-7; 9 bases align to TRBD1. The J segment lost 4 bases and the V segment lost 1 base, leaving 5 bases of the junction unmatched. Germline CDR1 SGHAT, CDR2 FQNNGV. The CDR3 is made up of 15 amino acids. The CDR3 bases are TGTGCCAGCAGCTTAGGGGGACAGGGTGTATACGAGCAGTACTTC. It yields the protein CASSLGGQGVYEQYF.

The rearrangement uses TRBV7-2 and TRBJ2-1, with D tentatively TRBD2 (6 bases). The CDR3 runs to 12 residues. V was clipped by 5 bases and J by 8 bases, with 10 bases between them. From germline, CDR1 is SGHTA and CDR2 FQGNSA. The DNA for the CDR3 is TGTGCCAGCAGCACTCGGGGGTATGAGCAGTTCTTC. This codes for CASSTRGYEQFF.

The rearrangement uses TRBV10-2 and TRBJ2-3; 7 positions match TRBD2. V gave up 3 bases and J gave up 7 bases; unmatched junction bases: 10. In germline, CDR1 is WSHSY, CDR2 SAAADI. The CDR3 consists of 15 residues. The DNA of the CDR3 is TGCGCCAGCAGTGATAGGTGGGAGGGCCGGAATACGCAGTATTTT. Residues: CASSDRWEGRNTQYF.

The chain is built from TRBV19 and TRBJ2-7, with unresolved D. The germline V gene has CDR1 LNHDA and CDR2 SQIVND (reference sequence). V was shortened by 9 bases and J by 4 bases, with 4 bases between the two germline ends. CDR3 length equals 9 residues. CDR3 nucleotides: TGTGCCAGGGGGTACGAGCAGTACTTC. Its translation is CARGYEQYF.

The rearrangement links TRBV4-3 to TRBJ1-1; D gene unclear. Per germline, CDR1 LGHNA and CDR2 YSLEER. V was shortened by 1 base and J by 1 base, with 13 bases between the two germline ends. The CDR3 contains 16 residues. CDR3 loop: CASSQGLVGSNTEAFF. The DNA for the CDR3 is TGCGCCAGCAGCCAAGGGCTCGTCGGGTCGAACACTGAAGCTTTCTTT.

CDR3 in DNA: TGCGCCAGCAGCTTAGGGACAGGGGGCAGAACCGGGGAGCTGTTTTTT. Encoded protein: CASSLGTGGRTGELFF. This chain uses TRBV5-1 with TRBJ2-2, with 12 bases aligning to TRBD1. Germline V gives CDR1 SGHRS, CDR2 YFSETQ. Trimming took 2 bases from V and 5 from J; bases not matched to a gene: 4. The CDR3 has 16 residues.

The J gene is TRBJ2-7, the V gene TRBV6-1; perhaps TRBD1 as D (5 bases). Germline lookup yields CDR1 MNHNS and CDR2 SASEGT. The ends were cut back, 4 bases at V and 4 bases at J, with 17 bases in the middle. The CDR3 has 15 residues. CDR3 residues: CASSGPRGQVYEQYF. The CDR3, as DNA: TGTGCCAGCAGTGGGCCTAGAGGACAAGTATACGAGCAGTACTTC.

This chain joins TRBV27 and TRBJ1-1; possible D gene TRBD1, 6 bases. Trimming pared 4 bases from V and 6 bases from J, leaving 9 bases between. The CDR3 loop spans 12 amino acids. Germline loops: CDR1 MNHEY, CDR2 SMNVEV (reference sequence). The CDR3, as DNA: TGTGCCAGCAGTTCAAAGGGGGCTGAAGCTTTCTTT. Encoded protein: CASSSKGAEAFF.

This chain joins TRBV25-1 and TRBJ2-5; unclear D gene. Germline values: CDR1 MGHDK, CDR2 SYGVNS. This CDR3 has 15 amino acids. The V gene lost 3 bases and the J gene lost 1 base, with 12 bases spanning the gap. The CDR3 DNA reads TGTGCCAGCAGTGAGGCAGGCCGGCTCCAAGAGACCCAGTACTTC. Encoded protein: CASSEAGRLQETQYF.

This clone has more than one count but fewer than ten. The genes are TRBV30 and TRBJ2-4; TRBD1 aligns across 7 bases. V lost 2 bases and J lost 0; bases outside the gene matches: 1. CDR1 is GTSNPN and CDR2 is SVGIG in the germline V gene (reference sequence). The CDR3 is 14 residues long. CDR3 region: CAWSRGLAKNIQYF. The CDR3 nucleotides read TGTGCCTGGAGTAGGGGGCTAGCCAAAAACATTCAGTACTTC. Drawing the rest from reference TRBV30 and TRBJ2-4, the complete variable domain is SQTIHQWPATLVQPVGSPLSLECTVEGTSNPNLYWYRQAAGRGLQLLFYSVGIGQISSEVPQNLSASRPQDRQFILSSKKLLLSDSGFYLCAWSRGLAKNIQYFGAGTRLSVL.

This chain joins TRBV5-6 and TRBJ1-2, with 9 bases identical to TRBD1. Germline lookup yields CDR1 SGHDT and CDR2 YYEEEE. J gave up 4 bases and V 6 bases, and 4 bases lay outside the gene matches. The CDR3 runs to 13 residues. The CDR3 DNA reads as TGTGCCAGCACCCAACAGGGGGCCTATGGCTACACCTTC. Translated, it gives CASTQQGAYGYTF.

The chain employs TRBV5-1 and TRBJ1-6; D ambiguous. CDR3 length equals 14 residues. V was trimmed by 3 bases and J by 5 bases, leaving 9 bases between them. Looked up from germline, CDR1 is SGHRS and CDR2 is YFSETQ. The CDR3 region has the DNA TGCGCCAGCAGCTCCACTCCGGATAATTCACCCCTCCACTTT. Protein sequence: CASSSTPDNSPLHF.

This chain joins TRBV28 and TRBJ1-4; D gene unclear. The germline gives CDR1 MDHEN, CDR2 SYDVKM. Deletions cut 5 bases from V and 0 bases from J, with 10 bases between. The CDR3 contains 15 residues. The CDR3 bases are TGTGCCAGCAGTAACGAGTTTGCAACTAATGAAAAACTGTTTTTT. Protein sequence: CASSNEFATNEKLFF. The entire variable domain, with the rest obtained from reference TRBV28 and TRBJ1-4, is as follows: DVKVTQSSRYLVKRTGEKVFLECVQDMDHENMFWYRQDPGLGLRLIYFSYDVKMKEKGDIPEGYSVSREKKERFSLILESASTNQTSMYLCASSNEFATNEKLFFGSGTQLSVL.

CDR3 bases: TGCGCCAGCAGCTTGTATTGGGGGGCAACAGATACGCAGTATTTT. Protein: CASSLYWGATDTQYF. The chain is built from TRBV5-1 and TRBJ2-3; tentatively, D is TRBD1 or TRBD2 (6 bases each). The CDR3 is made up of 15 amino acids. Trimming removed 1 base at V and 3 bases at J, with 12 bases between. Germline V gene data show CDR1 as SGHRS and CDR2 as YFSETQ.